The 8 T cell receptor beta chains listed next were all sequenced from one sample in a study of early T cells in non-severe SARS-CoV-2 infection. TCRdb redid the calling of the 5' RACE reads with MiXCR, one entry per CDR3 protein. The sample shows about 61,000 distinct CDR3 sequences, about a tenth of them seen only once. The sample comprised whole blood. The receptors were gathered from an adult who was a healthcare worker with PCR-confirmed SARS-CoV-2 infection or an uninfected control (not recorded which).

There are many counts of this clonotype. Written as DNA, the CDR3 is TGTGCCAGCACTGGGGGCACTGAAGCTTTCTTT. It yields the protein CASTGGTEAFF. The chain has TRBV7-9 and TRBJ1-1; possible D gene TRBD1, 5 bases. From germline, CDR1 is SEHNR and CDR2 FQNEAQ (reference sequence). This CDR3 region has 11 residues. V dropped 7 bases and J dropped 4 bases, with 7 bases sitting between them.

The sample holds many counts of this clonotype. The CDR3, as DNA: TGCGCCAGCAGCTTGGAAGTCAGGTACGAGCAGTACTTC. Protein product: CASSLEVRYEQYF. The rearrangement joins TRBV5-1 to TRBJ2-7; unclear D gene. Germline V CDR1 and CDR2: SGHRS, YFSETQ. Deletions cut 0 bases from V and 4 bases from J, with 8 bases between. The CDR3 contains 13 residues.

Many counts were recorded for this clonotype. J is TRBJ1-2 and V is TRBV20-1, with a weak D call TRBD1 (5 bases). Trimming stripped 1 base from V and 4 bases from J, with 10 bases between. CDR3 length: 13 amino acids. Looked up from germline, CDR1 is DFQATT and CDR2 is SNEGSKA (reference sequence). The CDR3 reads CSARVTGSYGYTF. In DNA form, the CDR3 reads TGCAGTGCTAGAGTTACAGGTTCCTATGGCTACACCTTC.

This clonotype was observed a handful of times. The rearrangement uses TRBV13 and TRBJ1-3; D remains unclear. CDR1 is PRHDT, CDR2 FYEKMQ, per germline (reference sequence). The V gene lost 4 bases and the J gene lost 4 bases, with 20 bases spanning the gap. The length of the CDR3 is 17 residues. CDR3 protein: CASSSPSWVSSGNTIYF. The CDR3 coding sequence is TGTGCCAGCAGCTCTCCCTCGTGGGTTTCCTCGGGAAACACCATATATTTT. Drawing the rest from reference TRBV13 and TRBJ1-3, the complete variable domain is AAGVIQSPRHLIKEKRETATLKCYPIPRHDTVYWYQQGPGQDPQFLISFYEKMQSDKGSIPDRFSAQQFSDYHSELNMSSLELGDSALYFCASSSPSWVSSGNTIYFGEGSWLTVV.

The table lists this clonotype with many counts. This chain links TRBV4-2 with TRBJ1-4, with D possibly matching TRBD1 (6 bases). The CDR3 is made up of 16 amino acids. V shed 1 base and J shed 4 bases, with 13 bases lying between them. Germline V lookup: CDR1 LGHNA, CDR2 YNFKEQ. CDR3 in DNA: TGTGCCAGCAGCCAAGGTGAACAGGGATTTAATGAAAAACTGTTTTTT. Amino acids: CASSQGEQGFNEKLFF.

This clonotype was seen at least ten times. The chain combines TRBV7-9 with TRBJ2-5; 11 bases are shared with TRBD1. The length of the CDR3 is 16 residues. J was trimmed by 0 bases and V by 6 bases; bases with no gene match: 6. Germline V gives CDR1 SEHNR, CDR2 FQNEAQ (reference sequence). CDR3 sequence reads: CASSTGTGGYQETQYF. CDR3 DNA sequence: TGTGCCAGCAGTACCGGGACAGGGGGGTACCAAGAGACCCAGTACTTC.

With regard to this clonotype: One base away lies a much larger clone, so this may be a sequencing read error. Likely a read error: the CDR3 ends without its conserved phenylalanine or tryptophan. This chain connects TRBV27 to TRBJ2-5; D gene uncertain. V lost 6 bases to trimming and J lost 7 bases, with 12 bases between them. Germline V gene lookup returns CDR1 MNHEY and CDR2 SMNVEV (reference sequence). This CDR3 has 12 residues. The CDR3 region has the DNA TGTGCCAGCAGCAATTTACTGGGGACCCAGTACTCC. Its protein product is CASSNLLGTQYS.

This clonotype came up many times. The CDR3 is CASSLRPGTGVVVYEQYF. In DNA form, the CDR3 reads TGTGCCAGTAGTCTGCGTCCCGGGACAGGGGTGGTTGTATACGAGCAGTACTTC. V gene TRBV19 combines with J gene TRBJ2-7; 10 bases are a match to TRBD1. The CDR3 contains 18 residues. The V segment lost 5 bases and the J segment 4 bases; nucleotides outside the gene matches: 17. In germline, CDR1 is LNHDA, CDR2 SQIVND (reference sequence).